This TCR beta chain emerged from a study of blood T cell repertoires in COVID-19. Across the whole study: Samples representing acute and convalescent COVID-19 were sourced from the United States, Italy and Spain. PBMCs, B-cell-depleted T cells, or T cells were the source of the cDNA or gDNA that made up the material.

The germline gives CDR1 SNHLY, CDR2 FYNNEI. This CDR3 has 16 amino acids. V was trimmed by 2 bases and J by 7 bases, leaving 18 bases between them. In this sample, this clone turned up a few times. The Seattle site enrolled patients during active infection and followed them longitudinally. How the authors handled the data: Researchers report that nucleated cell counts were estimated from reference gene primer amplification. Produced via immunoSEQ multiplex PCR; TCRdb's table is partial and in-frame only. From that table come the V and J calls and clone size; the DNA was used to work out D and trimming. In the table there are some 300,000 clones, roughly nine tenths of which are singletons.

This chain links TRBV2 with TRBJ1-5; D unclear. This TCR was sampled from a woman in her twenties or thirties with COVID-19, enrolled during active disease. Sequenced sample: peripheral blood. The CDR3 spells CASSEMSRGRGQPQHF. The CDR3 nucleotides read TGTGCCAGCAGTGAAATGTCTCGCGGGCGCGGACAGCCCCAGCATTTT. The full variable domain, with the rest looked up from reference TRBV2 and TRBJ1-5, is EPEVTQTPSHQVTQMGQEVILRCVPISNHLYFYWYRQILGQKVEFLVSFYNNEISEKSEIFDDQFSVERPDGSNFTLKIRSTKLEDSAMYFCASSEMSRGRGQPQHFGDGTRLSIL.